This T cell receptor (beta chain) was sequenced for a study of control samples from healthy donors and cancer patients. The germline CDR1 and CDR2 sequences are LNHDA and SQIVND (reference sequence). J gave up 4 bases and V 7 bases, and 12 bases lay outside the gene matches. The CDR3 is 16 amino acids. Clones were read by immunoSEQ multiplex PCR, and TCRdb kept only the in-frame ones, dropping some. The table has 260,000 or so clones, around 79% seen once. This TCR came from an older woman with lung cancer. Material: PBMCs. The rearrangement links TRBV19 to TRBJ1-1; 10 bases are shared with TRBD1. CDR3 sequence (DNA): TGTGCCAGTACTAGCCCCCGGGACAGGGGTGGCACTGAAGCTTTCTTT. Protein sequence: CASTSPRDRGGTEAFF. The full variable domain, with the rest looked up from reference TRBV19 and TRBJ1-1, is DGGITQSPKYLFRKEGQNVTLSCEQNLNHDAMYWYRQDPGQGLRLIYYSQIVNDFQKGDIAEGYSVSREKKESFPLTVTSAQKNPTAFYLCASTSPRDRGGTEAFFGQGTRLTVV.